These 21 T cell receptor beta chains share one sample of origin, sequenced in a study of cytomegalovirus exposure and HLA in healthy donors. The PCR had 60 Vbeta and 13 Jbeta primers. The assay was immunoSEQ multiplex PCR, and TCRdb's table has in-frame clones only and misses some. The sample lists about 100,000 clones, about 80% occurring once. The sample taken for sequencing was PBMCs. These TCRs come from a female donor in good health and CMV-seropositive.

As for this clone: The junction and the germline gene differ at one end; a read error may be behind it. The rearrangement uses TRBV7-2 and TRBJ2-7; no clear D. Germline V lookup: CDR1 SGHTA, CDR2 FQGNSA. The CDR3 totals 13 residues. As DNA, the CDR3 is TGTGCCAGCAGCCGCGCGCCTTCCTTCGAGCAGTACTTC. Its translation is CASSRAPSFEQYF. Based on the CDR3 plus reference TRBV7-2 and TRBJ2-7, the full variable domain is GAGVSQSPSNKVTEKGKDVELRCDPISGHTALYWYRQSLGQGLEFLIYFQGNSAPDKSGLPSDRFSAERTGGSVSTLTIQRTQQEDSAVYLCASSRAPSFEQYFGPGTRLTVT.

This clone was detected a few times. This chain joins TRBV27 and TRBJ2-7; 7 nucleotides align to TRBD2. After removal of 2 bases from V and 3 bases from J, the junction contained 4 bases not matched to a gene. The CDR3 has 14 residues. Germline V lookup: CDR1 MNHEY, CDR2 SMNVEV (reference sequence). CDR3 in amino acids: CASSLLAANYEQYF. CDR3 sequence (DNA): TGTGCCAGCAGTTTACTAGCGGCTAACTACGAGCAGTACTTC.

The V call is TRBV4-2, the J call TRBJ1-5; the D gene is possibly TRBD1 (5 bases). Per germline, CDR1 LGHNA and CDR2 YNFKEQ. V lost 1 base and J lost 4, with 11 bases in between. CDR3 size: 15 residues. This CDR3 reads CASSQGSGSNQPQHF. CDR3 nucleotide sequence: TGTGCCAGCAGCCAAGGGTCAGGGTCGAATCAGCCCCAGCATTTT.

The genes are TRBV2 and TRBJ2-7, with D perhaps matching TRBD2 (7 bases). The germline gives CDR1 SNHLY, CDR2 FYNNEI. The V and J ends lost 6 bases and 3 bases respectively, with 15 bases between them. The CDR3 length is 14 residues. CDR3 protein: CASSYGGADYEQYF. In DNA form, the CDR3 reads TGTGCCAGCAGCTATGGGGGGGCCGACTACGAGCAGTACTTC.

The chain links TRBV7-9 to TRBJ2-3; no clear D. Germline V gene lookup returns CDR1 SEHNR and CDR2 FQNEAQ (reference sequence). This CDR3 comprises 13 residues. Trimming took 3 bases from V and 0 from J, leaving 4 bases between them. CDR3 sequence reads: CASSLGSTDTQYF. The CDR3 DNA reads TGTGCCAGCAGCTTGGGCAGCACAGATACGCAGTATTTT.

The rearrangement links TRBV6-6 to TRBJ2-3; TRBD2 agrees at 7 bases. CDR1 and CDR2 from the germline V gene are MNHNY and SVGAGI (reference sequence). There are 15 residues in the CDR3. The junction had 11 bases not matched to a gene; V was cut back by 9 bases and J by 2 bases. Written as DNA, the CDR3 is TGTGCCAGTCGGGGGAGCGGGATGTTCACAGATACGCAGTATTTT. It translates to CASRGSGMFTDTQYF.

This clone appeared a few times. V usage is TRBV11-2 and J usage is TRBJ1-5, with 7 positions matching TRBD1. The CDR3 runs to 15 residues. Germline CDR1 SGHAT, CDR2 FQNNGV. The V and J ends lost 2 bases and 0 bases, in that order; junction bases with no gene match: 1. The CDR3 loop reads CASSLTGASNQPQHF. As DNA, the CDR3 is TGTGCCAGCAGCTTAACAGGGGCTAGCAATCAGCCCCAGCATTTT.

This clone showed up just once. V usage is TRBV28 and J usage is TRBJ2-1, with D perhaps TRBD2 (5 bases). The ends were cut back, 3 bases at V and 3 bases at J, with 6 bases in the middle. The CDR3 is 13 amino acids. CDR1 is MDHEN and CDR2 is SYDVKM in the germline V gene. The CDR3 spells CASSFGLYNEQFF. In DNA, the CDR3 is TGTGCCAGCAGTTTTGGACTCTACAATGAGCAGTTCTTC.

The genes are TRBV5-4 and TRBJ2-7; weak D call: TRBD2 (6 bases). From germline, CDR1 is SGHNT and CDR2 YYREEE (reference sequence). The CDR3 has 17 residues. The V gene lost 0 bases and the J gene lost 0 bases, with 16 bases spanning the gap. This CDR3 reads CASSLGGGTRISYEQYF. The CDR3, as DNA: TGTGCCAGCAGCTTGGGGGGCGGGACCCGTATCTCCTACGAGCAGTACTTC.

This clone was counted between two and nine times. The genes are TRBV14 and TRBJ1-5; TRBD1 agrees at 9 bases. CDR1 SGHDN and CDR2 FVKESK come from the germline V gene. V lost 4 bases, J lost 5 bases, and 18 bases stayed unmatched. The CDR3 spans 19 residues. CDR3 sequence reads: CASSPRVFRTGVGHQPQHF. The CDR3 nucleotides read TGTGCCAGCAGCCCCCGAGTGTTCAGGACAGGGGTTGGTCATCAGCCCCAGCATTTT.

This chain connects TRBV6-5 to TRBJ2-5, with D maybe TRBD1 (5 bases). CDR3 size: 14 residues. Germline V CDR1 and CDR2: MNHEY, SVGAGI. Trimming took 2 bases from V and 2 from J, leaving 9 bases between them. In DNA form, the CDR3 reads TGTGCCAGCAGTTACCAGACAGAACAAGAGACCCAGTACTTC. The encoded protein is CASSYQTEQETQYF.

The chain uses TRBV5-1 and TRBJ2-2; no clear D. Germline V gives CDR1 SGHRS, CDR2 YFSETQ. With 3 bases removed from V and 1 base from J, the gap between germline ends came to 7 bases. There are 14 residues in the CDR3. CDR3 DNA sequence: TGCGCCAGCAGCTCCCTAGGGAACACCGGGGAGCTGTTTTTT. Translating gives CASSSLGNTGELFF. Variable domain in full (rest from reference TRBV5-1 and TRBJ2-2): KAGVTQTPRYLIKTRGQQVTLSCSPISGHRSVSWYQQTPGQGLQFLFEYFSETQRNKGNFPGRFSGRQFSNSRSEMNVSTLELGDSALYLCASSSLGNTGELFFGEGSRLTVL.

CDR3: CASGQGPREQYF. CDR3 bases: TGTGCCAGCGGTCAGGGCCCTAGGGAGCAGTACTTC. The chain has TRBV2 and TRBJ2-7; tentative D call: TRBD1 (5 bases). The CDR3 consists of 12 residues. V lost 8 bases and J lost 7, with 15 bases in between. The V gene's germline CDR1 is SNHLY and CDR2 FYNNEI.

This clone was observed a single time. The chain recombines TRBV19 with TRBJ2-1; tentative D call: TRBD1 (5 bases). Germline V lookup: CDR1 LNHDA, CDR2 SQIVND (reference sequence). Trimming removed 3 bases at V and 4 bases at J, with 19 bases between. This CDR3 is 17 amino acids long. This chain's CDR3 is CASSITQGASLYNEQFF. DNA for the CDR3: TGTGCCAGTAGTATTACCCAGGGTGCTTCTCTGTACAATGAGCAGTTCTTC.

This clone appeared once. The V and J genes are TRBV10-1 and TRBJ2-7, with TRBD1 as a possible D gene (5 bases). CDR1 is WNHNN, CDR2 SYGVQD, per germline (reference sequence). Trimming took 6 bases from V and 0 from J, leaving 12 bases between them. The CDR3 length is 14 residues. CDR3 amino acids: CASRDQGVSYEQYF. CDR3 DNA sequence: TGCGCCAGCAGAGACCAGGGTGTCTCCTACGAGCAGTACTTC.

This rearrangement joins TRBV11-2 to TRBJ2-2, with 8 bases matching TRBD1. There are 15 residues in the CDR3. J lost 5 bases, V lost 3 bases, and 5 bases had no gene match. Per germline, CDR1 SGHAT and CDR2 FQNNGV. The CDR3 coding sequence is TGTGCCAGCAGCTTGTGGACAGGGCGAACCGGGGAGCTGTTTTTT. Translated: CASSLWTGRTGELFF.

This rearrangement joins TRBV5-5 to TRBJ1-1; weak D call: TRBD1 (6 bases). CDR1 and CDR2 (germline): SGHKS, YYEKEE (reference sequence). CDR3 length equals 13 residues. Between the trimmed V and J ends, which lost 0 bases and 6 bases, there was a span of 9 bases. The CDR3 region has the DNA TGTGCCAGCAGCTTGGCGTACAGGGCTGAAGCTTTCTTT. Protein product: CASSLAYRAEAFF.

This chain joins TRBV5-6 and TRBJ2-1; D perhaps matches TRBD2 (6 bases). Looked up from germline, CDR1 is SGHDT and CDR2 is YYEEEE. V lost 2 bases and J 3 bases, leaving 24 bases between the germline ends. This CDR3 is built from 19 residues. CDR3 nucleotide sequence: TGTGCCAGCAGCTTCCGACTAGAGTCGACCCAAATAAGCTACAATGAGCAGTTCTTC. Translating it yields CASSFRLESTQISYNEQFF.

The rearrangement links TRBV7-6 to TRBJ2-1; weak D call: TRBD2 (6 bases). With 2 bases removed from V and 5 bases from J, the gap between germline ends came to 13 bases. The CDR3 contains 15 residues. Germline assignment: CDR1 SGHVS and CDR2 FNYEAQ. CDR3 in amino acids: CASSLLGTLNNEQFF. In DNA, the CDR3 is TGTGCCAGCAGCTTACTCGGGACTCTGAACAATGAGCAGTTCTTC.

This chain joins TRBV2 and TRBJ1-2, with 7 bases identical to TRBD1. The junction had 11 bases not matched to a gene; V was cut back by 9 bases and J by 1 base. Germline-derived CDR1 and CDR2 are SNHLY and FYNNEI. The CDR3 spans 15 residues. This CDR3 reads CASLAGTEDNYGYTF. The CDR3 DNA sequence: TGTGCCAGTCTCGCCGGGACAGAAGATAACTATGGCTACACCTTC.

The V and J genes are TRBV6-1 and TRBJ2-7; TRBD1 is a possible D gene (6 bases). Germline assignment: CDR1 MNHNS and CDR2 SASEGT. CDR3 length equals 12 residues. V was pared by 8 bases and J by 2 bases, with 10 bases between. CDR3 region: CASGGRAYEQYF. The CDR3 nucleotides are TGTGCCAGCGGGGGCAGGGCCTACGAGCAGTACTTC.